This TCR beta chain was obtained from a study of Ad26.COV2.S vaccination and SARS-CoV-2 variants. About the study: Enrollment placed the donor in the COV1001 Ad26.COV2.S trial arm. In the study, Ad26.COV2.S was injected intramuscularly once, or twice 56 days apart.

General observations from the study: Vaccinated and placebo-treated recipients had similar non-spike TCR breadth.

As regards this clone: The antigen is undetermined.

Treatment described: roughly 20 received Ad26.COV2.S at low or high dose, single or two shots; 5 received placebo; per-sample allocation not given. Specimen acquisition occurred on day 63 following the initial vaccine or placebo injection. Built on an Ad26 vector, the vaccine expressed Wuhan-strain SARS-CoV-2 spike. Assay: immunoSEQ multiplex PCR; the TCRdb copy retains only in-frame clones and omits some. In the table there are around 420,000 clones, 70% to 90% of which are singletons. Trimming removed 2 bases at V and 11 bases at J, with 11 bases between. CDR1 and CDR2 from the germline V gene are SGHVS and FNYEAQ. This CDR3 region has 12 residues.

The J gene is TRBJ2-3, the V gene TRBV7-6; D is unresolved. Specimen: peripheral blood, collected in a trial of Ad26.COV2.S vaccine versus placebo. This receptor was obtained from a person between 18 and 65 years old who received the Ad26.COV2.S COVID-19 vaccine or a placebo. The CDR3 bases are TGTGCCAGCAGCTTATCTGAGTCGCAGCAGTATTTT. Its protein is CASSLSESQQYF.